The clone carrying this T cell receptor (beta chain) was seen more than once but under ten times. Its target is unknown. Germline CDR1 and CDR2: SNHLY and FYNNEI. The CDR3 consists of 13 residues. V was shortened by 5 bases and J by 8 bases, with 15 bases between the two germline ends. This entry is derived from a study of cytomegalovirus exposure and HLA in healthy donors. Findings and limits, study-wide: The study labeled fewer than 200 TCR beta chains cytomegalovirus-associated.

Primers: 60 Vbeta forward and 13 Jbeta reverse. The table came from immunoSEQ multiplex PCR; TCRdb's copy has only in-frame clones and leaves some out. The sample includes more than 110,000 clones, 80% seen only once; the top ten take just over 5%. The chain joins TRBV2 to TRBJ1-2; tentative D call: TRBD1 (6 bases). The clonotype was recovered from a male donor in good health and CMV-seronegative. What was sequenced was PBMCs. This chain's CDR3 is CASSLTGQQGYTF. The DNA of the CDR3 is TGTGCCAGCAGTCTGACAGGCCAGCAGGGCTACACCTTC.